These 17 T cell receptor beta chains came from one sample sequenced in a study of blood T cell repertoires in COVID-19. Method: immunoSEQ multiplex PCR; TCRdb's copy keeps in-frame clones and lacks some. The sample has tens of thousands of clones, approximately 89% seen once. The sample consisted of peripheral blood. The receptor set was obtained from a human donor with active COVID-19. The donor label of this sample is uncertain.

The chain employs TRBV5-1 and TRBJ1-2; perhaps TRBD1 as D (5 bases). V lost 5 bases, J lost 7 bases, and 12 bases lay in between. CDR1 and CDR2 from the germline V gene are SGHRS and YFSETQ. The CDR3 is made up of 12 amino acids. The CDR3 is CASSFGGAGYTF. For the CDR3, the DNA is TGCGCCAGCAGTTTCGGGGGAGCTGGCTACACCTTC.

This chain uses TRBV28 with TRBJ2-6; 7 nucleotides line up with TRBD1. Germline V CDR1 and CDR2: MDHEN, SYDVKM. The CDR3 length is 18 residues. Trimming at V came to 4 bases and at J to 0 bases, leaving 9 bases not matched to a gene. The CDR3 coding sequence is TGTGCCAGCAGTTCCTCACAGGGACAGAGCTCTGGGGCCAACGTCCTGACTTTC. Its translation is CASSSSQGQSSGANVLTF.

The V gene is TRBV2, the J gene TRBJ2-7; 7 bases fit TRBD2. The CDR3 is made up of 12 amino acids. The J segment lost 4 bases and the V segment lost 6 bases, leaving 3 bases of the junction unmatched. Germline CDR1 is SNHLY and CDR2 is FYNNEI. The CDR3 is CASSFGGYEQYF. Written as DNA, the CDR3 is TGTGCCAGCAGCTTCGGGGGGTACGAGCAGTACTTC. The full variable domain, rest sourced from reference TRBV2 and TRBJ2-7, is EPEVTQTPSHQVTQMGQEVILRCVPISNHLYFYWYRQILGQKVEFLVSFYNNEISEKSEIFDDQFSVERPDGSNFTLKIRSTKLEDSAMYFCASSFGGYEQYFGPGTRLTVT.

The CDR3: CASTSSGNTIYF. In DNA form, the CDR3 reads TGTGCCAGCACCTCCTCTGGAAACACCATATATTTT. V is TRBV6-5 and J is TRBJ1-3; D gene unclear. This CDR3 spans 12 amino acids. Trimming shortened V by 7 bases and J by 0 bases, and 4 bases separated the two germline ends. CDR1 is MNHEY and CDR2 is SVGAGI in the germline V gene.

Here the CDR3 reads CASSGEGTGNNSPLHF. The CDR3 DNA follows: TGTGCCAGCAGTGGAGAGGGGACAGGGAATAATTCACCCCTCCACTTT. This chain uses TRBV2 with TRBJ1-6; 9 bases fit TRBD1. This CDR3 contains 16 residues. CDR1 and CDR2 from the germline V gene are SNHLY and FYNNEI. The trim removed 4 bases at V and 5 bases at J, leaving 6 bases unmatched.

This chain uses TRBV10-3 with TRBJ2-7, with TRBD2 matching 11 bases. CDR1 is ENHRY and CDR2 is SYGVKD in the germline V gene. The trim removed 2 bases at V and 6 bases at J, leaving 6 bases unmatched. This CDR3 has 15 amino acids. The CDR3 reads CAISEMASGGSEQYF. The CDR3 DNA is TGTGCCATCAGTGAGATGGCTAGCGGGGGGAGCGAGCAGTACTTC.

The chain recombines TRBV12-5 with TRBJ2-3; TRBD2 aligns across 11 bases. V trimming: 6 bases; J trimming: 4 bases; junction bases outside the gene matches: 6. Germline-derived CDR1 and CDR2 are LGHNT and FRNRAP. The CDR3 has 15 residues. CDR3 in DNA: TGTGCTAGTGGCCCGGGACTAGCGGCTTCAGATACGCAGTATTTT. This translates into CASGPGLAASDTQYF. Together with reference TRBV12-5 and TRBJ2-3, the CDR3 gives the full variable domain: DARVTQTPRHKVTEMGQEVTMRCQPILGHNTVFWYRQTMMQGLELLAYFRNRAPLDDSGMPKDRFSAEMPDATLATLKIQPSEPRDSAVYFCASGPGLAASDTQYFGPGTRLTVL.

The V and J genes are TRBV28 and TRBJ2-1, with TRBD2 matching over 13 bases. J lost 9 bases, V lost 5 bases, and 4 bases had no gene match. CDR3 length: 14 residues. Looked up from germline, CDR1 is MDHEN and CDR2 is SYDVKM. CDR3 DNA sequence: TGTGCCAGCAGTGGACTAGCGGGAGTAGGTGAGCAGTTCTTC. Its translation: CASSGLAGVGEQFF.

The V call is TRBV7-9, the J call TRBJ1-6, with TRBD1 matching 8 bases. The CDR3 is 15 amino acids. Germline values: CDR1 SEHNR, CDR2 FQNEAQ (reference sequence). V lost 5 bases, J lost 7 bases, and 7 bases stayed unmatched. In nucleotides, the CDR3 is TGTGCCAGCAGCACGGACGACAGGGGAAATTCACCCCTCCACTTT. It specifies CASSTDDRGNSPLHF.

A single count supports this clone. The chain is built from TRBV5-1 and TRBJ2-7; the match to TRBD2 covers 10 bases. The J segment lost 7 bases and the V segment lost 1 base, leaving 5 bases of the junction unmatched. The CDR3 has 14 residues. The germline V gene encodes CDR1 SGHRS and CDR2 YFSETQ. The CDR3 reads CASSLTSGTWEQYF. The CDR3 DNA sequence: TGCGCCAGCAGCTTGACTAGCGGGACGTGGGAGCAGTACTTC.

CDR3 region: CASSPRQELNTEAFF. The CDR3 DNA reads as TGTGCCAGCTCACCCCGACAGGAACTGAACACTGAAGCTTTCTTT. The chain has TRBV18 and TRBJ1-1; D perhaps matches TRBD1 (6 bases). V was cut by 3 bases and J by 0 bases, with 11 bases left in between. The CDR3 runs 15 residues. In germline, CDR1 is KGHSH, CDR2 LQKENI.

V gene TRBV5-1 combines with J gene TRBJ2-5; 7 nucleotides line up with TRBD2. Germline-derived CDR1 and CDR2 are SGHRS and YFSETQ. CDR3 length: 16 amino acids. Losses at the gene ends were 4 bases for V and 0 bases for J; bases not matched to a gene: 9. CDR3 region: CASSPRTREYQETQYF. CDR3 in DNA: TGCGCCAGCAGCCCACGGACTAGAGAGTACCAAGAGACCCAGTACTTC.

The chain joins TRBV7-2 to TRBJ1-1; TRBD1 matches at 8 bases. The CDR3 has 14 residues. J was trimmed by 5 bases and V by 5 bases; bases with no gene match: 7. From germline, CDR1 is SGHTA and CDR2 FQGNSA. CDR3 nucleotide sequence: TGTGCCAGCAGCCCACGGACAGGGAGGACTGAAGCTTTCTTT. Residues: CASSPRTGRTEAFF.

CDR3 nucleotide sequence: TGCGCCAGCAGCTTGTATTCCAGGGTGAATGAGCAGTTCTTC. Translated: CASSLYSRVNEQFF. The rearrangement uses TRBV5-1 and TRBJ2-1, with TRBD1 as a possible D gene (5 bases). CDR1 and CDR2 from the germline V gene are SGHRS and YFSETQ. The CDR3 has 14 amino acids. Trimming shortened V by 1 base and J by 7 bases, and 12 bases separated the two germline ends. The whole variable domain, filled in from reference TRBV5-1 and TRBJ2-1, reads KAGVTQTPRYLIKTRGQQVTLSCSPISGHRSVSWYQQTPGQGLQFLFEYFSETQRNKGNFPGRFSGRQFSNSRSEMNVSTLELGDSALYLCASSLYSRVNEQFFGPGTRLTVL.

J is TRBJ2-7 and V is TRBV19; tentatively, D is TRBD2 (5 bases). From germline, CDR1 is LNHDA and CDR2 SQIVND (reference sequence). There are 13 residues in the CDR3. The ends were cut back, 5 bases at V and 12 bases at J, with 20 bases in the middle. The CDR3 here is CASSSPSGNDLYF. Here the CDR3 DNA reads TGTGCCAGTAGTTCACCCTCCGGGAATGATTTGTACTTC.

CDR3 in DNA: TGTGCCAGCAGTCTCCCGGACAGGCCCCTCCAGCATTTT. The encoded protein is CASSLPDRPLQHF. The chain carries TRBV2 and TRBJ1-5; 7 bases align to TRBD1. Germline trimming cut 5 bases from V and 12 bases from J; bases unmatched to any gene: 10. The germline CDR1 and CDR2 sequences are SNHLY and FYNNEI. CDR3 length: 13 residues.

The CDR3, as DNA: TGTGCCAGTAGTATTGAGGGACAGACTTTCAACTATGGCTACACCTTC. Protein sequence: CASSIEGQTFNYGYTF. V and J are TRBV19 and TRBJ1-2; 7 nucleotides line up with TRBD1. Germline assignment: CDR1 LNHDA and CDR2 SQIVND (reference sequence). This CDR3 has 16 residues. Unmatched junction bases numbered 9, after V lost 3 bases and J lost 2 bases.